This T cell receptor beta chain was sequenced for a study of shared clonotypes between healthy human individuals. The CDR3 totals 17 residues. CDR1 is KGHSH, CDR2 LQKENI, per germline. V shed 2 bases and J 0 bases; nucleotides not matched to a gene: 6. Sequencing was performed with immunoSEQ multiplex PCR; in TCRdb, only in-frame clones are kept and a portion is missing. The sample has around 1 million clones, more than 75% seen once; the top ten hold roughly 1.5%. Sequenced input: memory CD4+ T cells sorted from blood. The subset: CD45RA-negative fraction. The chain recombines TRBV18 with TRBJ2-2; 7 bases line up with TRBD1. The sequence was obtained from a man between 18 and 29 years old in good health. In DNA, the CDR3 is TGTGCCAGCTCACCAGCACGGGACAGCGCGAACACCGGGGAGCTGTTTTTT. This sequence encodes CASSPARDSANTGELFF.